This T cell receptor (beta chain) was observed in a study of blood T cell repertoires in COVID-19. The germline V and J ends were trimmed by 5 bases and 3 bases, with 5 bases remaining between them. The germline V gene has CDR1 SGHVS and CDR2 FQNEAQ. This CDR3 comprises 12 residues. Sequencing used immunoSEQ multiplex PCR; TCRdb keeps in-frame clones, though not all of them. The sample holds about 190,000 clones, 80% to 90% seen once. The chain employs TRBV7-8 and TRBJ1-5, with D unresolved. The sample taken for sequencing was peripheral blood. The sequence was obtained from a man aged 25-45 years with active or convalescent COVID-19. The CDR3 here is CASSLLNQPQHF. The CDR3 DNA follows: TGTGCCAGCAGCCTCCTCAATCAGCCCCAGCATTTT.